The TCR beta chain described here comes from a study of lymphopenia after photon versus proton radiotherapy. Study-wide findings and caveats: Larger post-nadir TCR diversity loss correlated inversely with survival in deceased patients. Proton therapy kept repertoires fairly stable, unlike photons, which gained effector/memory cells. Authors raise, but do not show, better survival with proton therapy. After lymphocyte nadir, photon-treated repertoires showed oligoclonal expansion, especially CD8+ Temra.

In regard to this clone: Its specificity is unknown.

Clones were sequenced by immunoSEQ multiplex PCR, and TCRdb holds only the in-frame ones, with some missing. Here the sample spans tens of thousands of clones, more than 75% being singletons. Germline CDR1 and CDR2: LNHDA and SQIVND (reference sequence). The CDR3 sequence is 15 residues long. V was pared by 5 bases and J by 5 bases, with 6 bases of the junction left unmatched. The J gene is TRBJ1-2, the V gene TRBV19, with TRBD1 identical over 12 bases. The TCR was taken from a man older than 75 with esophageal cancer. Material: peripheral blood, obtained from a patient treated with proton-based radiotherapy. Written as DNA, the CDR3 is TGTGCCAGTAGTGAGGGGACAGGGGGCTCGTATGGCTACACCTTC. Translating it yields CASSEGTGGSYGYTF.